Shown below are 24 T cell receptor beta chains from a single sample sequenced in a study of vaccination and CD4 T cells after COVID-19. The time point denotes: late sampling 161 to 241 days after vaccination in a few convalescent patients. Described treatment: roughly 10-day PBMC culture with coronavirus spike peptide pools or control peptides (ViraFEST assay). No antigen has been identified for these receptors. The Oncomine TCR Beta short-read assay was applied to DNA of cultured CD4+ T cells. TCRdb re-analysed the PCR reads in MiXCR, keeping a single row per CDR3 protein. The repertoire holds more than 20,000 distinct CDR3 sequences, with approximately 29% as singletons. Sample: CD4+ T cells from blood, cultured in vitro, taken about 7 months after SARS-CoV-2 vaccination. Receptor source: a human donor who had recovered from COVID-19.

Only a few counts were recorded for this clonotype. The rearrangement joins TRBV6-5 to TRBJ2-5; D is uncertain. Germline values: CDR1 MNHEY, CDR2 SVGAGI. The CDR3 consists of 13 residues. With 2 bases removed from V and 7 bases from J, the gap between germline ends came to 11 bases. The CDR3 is CASSYRQGGTQYF. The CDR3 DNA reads TGTGCCAGCAGTTACAGGCAAGGCGGGACCCAGTACTTC.

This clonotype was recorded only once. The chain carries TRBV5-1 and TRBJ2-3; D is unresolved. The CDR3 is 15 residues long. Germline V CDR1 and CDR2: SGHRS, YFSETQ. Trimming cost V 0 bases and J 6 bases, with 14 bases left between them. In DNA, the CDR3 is TGCGCCAGCAGCTTGGCGTCAGCAATGGCGGATACGCAGTATTTT. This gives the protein CASSLASAMADTQYF.

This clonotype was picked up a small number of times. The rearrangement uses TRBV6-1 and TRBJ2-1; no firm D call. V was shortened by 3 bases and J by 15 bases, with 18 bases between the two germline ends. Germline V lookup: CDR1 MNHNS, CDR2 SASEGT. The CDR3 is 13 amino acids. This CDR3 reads CASSEADWSRRFF. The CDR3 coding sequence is TGTGCCAGCAGTGAGGCGGATTGGTCCAGGCGGTTCTTC.

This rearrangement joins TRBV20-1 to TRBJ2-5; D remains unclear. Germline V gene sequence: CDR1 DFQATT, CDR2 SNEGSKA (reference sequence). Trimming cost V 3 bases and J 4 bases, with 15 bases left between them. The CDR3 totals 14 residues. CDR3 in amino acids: CSASLGIEGETQYF. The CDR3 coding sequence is TGCAGTGCTAGCTTAGGGATCGAAGGAGAGACCCAGTACTTC.

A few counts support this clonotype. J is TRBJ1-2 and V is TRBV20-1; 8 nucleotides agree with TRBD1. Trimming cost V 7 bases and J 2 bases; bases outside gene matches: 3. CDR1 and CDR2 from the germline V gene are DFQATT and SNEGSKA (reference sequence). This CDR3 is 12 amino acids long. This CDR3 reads CSVGQGNYGYTF. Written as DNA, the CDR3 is TGCAGTGTTGGACAGGGAAACTATGGCTACACCTTC.

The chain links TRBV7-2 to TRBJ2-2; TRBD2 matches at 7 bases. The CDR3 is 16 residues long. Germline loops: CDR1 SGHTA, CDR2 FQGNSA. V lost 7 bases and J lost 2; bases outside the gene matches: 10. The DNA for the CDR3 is TGTGCCAGCACCCCCCCGGGACTAACCAACACCGGGGAGCTGTTTTTT. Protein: CASTPPGLTNTGELFF.

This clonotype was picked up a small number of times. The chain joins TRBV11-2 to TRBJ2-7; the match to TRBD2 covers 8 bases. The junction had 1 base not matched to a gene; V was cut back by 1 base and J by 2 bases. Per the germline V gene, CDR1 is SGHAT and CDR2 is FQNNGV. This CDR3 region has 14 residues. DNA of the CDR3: TGTGCCAGCAGCTTAGGCGGGGGGCCCTACGAGCAGTACTTC. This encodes CASSLGGGPYEQYF.

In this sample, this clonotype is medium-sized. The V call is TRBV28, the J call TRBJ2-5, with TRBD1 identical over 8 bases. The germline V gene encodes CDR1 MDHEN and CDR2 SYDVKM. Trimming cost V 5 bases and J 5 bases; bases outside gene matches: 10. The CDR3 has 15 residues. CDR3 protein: CASSPRTGYAETQYF. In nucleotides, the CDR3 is TGTGCCAGCAGTCCCAGGACAGGGTACGCGGAGACCCAGTACTTC.

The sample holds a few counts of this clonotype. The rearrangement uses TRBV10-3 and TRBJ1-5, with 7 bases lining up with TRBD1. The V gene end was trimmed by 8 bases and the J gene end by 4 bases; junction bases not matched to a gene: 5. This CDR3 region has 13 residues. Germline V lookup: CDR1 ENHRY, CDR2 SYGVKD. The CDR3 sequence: CAIAGQLNQPQHF. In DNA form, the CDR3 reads TGTGCCATCGCGGGACAGCTGAATCAGCCCCAGCATTTT.

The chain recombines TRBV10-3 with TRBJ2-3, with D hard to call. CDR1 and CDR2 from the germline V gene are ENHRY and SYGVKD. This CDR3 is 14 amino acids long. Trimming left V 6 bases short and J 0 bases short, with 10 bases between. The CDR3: CAIRRSESTDTQYF. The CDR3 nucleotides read TGTGCCATCAGGAGATCGGAGAGCACAGATACGCAGTATTTT.

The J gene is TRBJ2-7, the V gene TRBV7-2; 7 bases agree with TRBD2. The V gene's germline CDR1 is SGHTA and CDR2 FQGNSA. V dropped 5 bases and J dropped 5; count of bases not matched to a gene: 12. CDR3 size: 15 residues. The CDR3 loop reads CASSLTGTNPHEQYF. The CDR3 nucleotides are TGTGCCAGCAGCCTGACCGGGACTAATCCCCACGAGCAGTACTTC.

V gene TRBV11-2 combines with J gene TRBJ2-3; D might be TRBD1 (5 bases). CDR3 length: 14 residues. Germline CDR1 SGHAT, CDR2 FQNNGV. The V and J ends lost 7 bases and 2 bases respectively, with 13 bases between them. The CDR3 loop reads CASNLDTNTDTQYF. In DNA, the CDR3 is TGTGCCAGCAACCTGGACACCAACACAGATACGCAGTATTTT.

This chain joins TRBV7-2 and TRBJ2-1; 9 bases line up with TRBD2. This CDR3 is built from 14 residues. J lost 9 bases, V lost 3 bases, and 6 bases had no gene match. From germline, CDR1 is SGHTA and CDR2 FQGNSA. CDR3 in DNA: TGTGCCAGCAGCTTCTTAGCGGGAGATGGTGAGCAGTTCTTC. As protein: CASSFLAGDGEQFF.

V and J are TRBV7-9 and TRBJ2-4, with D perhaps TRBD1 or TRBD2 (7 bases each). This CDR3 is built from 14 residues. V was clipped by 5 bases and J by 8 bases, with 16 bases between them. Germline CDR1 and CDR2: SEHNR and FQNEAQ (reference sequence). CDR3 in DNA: TGTGCCAGCAGCATCGACAGGGCGGGGGACATTCAGTACTTC. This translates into CASSIDRAGDIQYF. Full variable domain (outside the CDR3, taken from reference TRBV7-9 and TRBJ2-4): DTGVSQNPRHKITKRGQNVTFRCDPISEHNRLYWYRQTLGQGPEFLTYFQNEAQLEKSRLLSDRFSAERPKGSFSTLEIQRTEQGDSAMYLCASSIDRAGDIQYFGAGTRLSVL.

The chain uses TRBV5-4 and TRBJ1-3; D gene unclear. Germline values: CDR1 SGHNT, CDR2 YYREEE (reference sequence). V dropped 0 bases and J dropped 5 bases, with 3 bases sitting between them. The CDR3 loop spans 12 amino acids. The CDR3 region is CASSLDRNTIYF. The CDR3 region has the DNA TGTGCCAGCAGCTTGGATCGAAACACCATATATTTT.

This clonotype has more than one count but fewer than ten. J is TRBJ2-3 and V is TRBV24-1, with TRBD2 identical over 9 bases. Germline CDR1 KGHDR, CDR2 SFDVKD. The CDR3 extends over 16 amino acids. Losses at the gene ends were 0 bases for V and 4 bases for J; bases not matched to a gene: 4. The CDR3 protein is CATSDLRRGGADTQYF. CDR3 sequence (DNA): TGTGCCACCAGTGATTTGCGGCGGGGGGGGGCAGATACGCAGTATTTT.

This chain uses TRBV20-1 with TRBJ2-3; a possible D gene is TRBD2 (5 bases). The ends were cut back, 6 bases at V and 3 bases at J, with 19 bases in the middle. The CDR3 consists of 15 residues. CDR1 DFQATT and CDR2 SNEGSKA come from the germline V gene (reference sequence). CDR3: CSAPKPRDFTDTQYF. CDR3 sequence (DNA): TGCAGTGCCCCCAAGCCCCGGGATTTTACAGATACGCAGTATTTT.

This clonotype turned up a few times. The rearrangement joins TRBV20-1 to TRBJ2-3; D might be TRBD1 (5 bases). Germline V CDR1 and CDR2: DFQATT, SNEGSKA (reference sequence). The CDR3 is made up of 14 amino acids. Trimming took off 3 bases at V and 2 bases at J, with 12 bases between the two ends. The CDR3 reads CSARGRANTDTQYF. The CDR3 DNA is TGCAGTGCTAGGGGGCGAGCTAACACAGATACGCAGTATTTT.

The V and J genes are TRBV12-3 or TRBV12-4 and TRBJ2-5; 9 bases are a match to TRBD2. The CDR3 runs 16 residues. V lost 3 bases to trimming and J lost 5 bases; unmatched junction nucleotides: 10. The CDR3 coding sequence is TGTGCCAGCAGTTTGAGGCTAGCGGGACGGAGGGAGACCCAGTACTTC. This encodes CASSLRLAGRRETQYF.

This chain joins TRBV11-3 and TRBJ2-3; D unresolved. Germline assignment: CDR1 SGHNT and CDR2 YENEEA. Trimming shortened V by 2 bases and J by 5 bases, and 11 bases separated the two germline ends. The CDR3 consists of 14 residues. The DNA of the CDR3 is TGTGCCAGCAGCTTATACGCGACGTTAGATACGCAGTATTTT. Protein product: CASSLYATLDTQYF.

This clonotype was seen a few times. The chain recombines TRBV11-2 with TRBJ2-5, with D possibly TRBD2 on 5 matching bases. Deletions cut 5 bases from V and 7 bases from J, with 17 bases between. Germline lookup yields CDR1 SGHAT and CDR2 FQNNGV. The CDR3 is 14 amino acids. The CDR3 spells CASSPPRALSTQYF. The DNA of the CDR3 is TGTGCCAGCAGCCCCCCGAGGGCCCTTTCGACCCAGTACTTC.

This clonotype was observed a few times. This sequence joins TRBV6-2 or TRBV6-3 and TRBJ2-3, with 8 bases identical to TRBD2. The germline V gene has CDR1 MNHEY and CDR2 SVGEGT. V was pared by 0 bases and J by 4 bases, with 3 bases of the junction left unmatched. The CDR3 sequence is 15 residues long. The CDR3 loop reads CASSYSASGPDTQYF. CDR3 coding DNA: TGTGCCAGCAGTTACTCCGCTAGCGGGCCAGATACGCAGTATTTT.

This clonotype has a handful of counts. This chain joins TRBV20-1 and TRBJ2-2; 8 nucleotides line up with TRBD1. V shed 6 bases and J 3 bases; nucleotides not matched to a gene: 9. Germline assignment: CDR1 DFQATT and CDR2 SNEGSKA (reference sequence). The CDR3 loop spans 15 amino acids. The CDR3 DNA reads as TGCAGTGCCTCTCGACAGGGGACTTACACCGGGGAGCTGTTTTTT. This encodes CSASRQGTYTGELFF.

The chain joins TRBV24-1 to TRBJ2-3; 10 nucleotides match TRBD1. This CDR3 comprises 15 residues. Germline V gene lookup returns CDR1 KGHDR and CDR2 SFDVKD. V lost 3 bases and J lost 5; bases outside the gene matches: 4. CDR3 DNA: TGTGCCACCAGTGATATCGGACAGGGGGTAGATACGCAGTATTTT. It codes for CATSDIGQGVDTQYF.